A single sample gave rise to the 8 T cell receptor beta chains below, sequenced in a study of tumor and adjacent non-tumor tissue in lung cancer. The library came from three nested PCR rounds adapted from ARM-PCR protocols. TCRdb reprocessed the multiplex PCR reads via MiXCR and lists one record per CDR3 protein. This table has 220,000 or so distinct CDR3 sequences, roughly 70% appearing once. The template was RNA from unsorted bulk tissue. Sequencing was carried out using lung tumor tissue. The receptor set was obtained from a man in his fifties or sixties with non-small cell lung cancer.

As to this clonotype: This may come from a read error, since a much larger clone is one base off. The chain carries TRBV20-1 and TRBJ1-2; no clear D. The CDR3 is 12 residues long. Trimming stripped 2 bases from V and 6 bases from J, with 10 bases between. Germline lookup yields CDR1 DFQATT and CDR2 SNEGSKA (reference sequence). In DNA, the CDR3 is TGCAGTGCTAGAACGCTGGGCCATGGCTACACCTTC. Translation gives CSARTLGHGYTF.

A note on this clonotype: An end of the junction does not agree with germline; a read error may underlie this. The J gene is TRBJ1-6, the V gene TRBV11-3; maybe TRBD1 (5 bases). The CDR3 extends over 15 amino acids. The germline gives CDR1 SGHNT, CDR2 YENEEA. This CDR3 is CASGRDTGFNSPVHF. The CDR3 DNA sequence: TGTGCCAGCGGCCGTGACACAGGATTTAATTCACCCGTCCACTTT.

About this clonotype: A much larger clone lies one base from this, so it may be a read error. The rearrangement uses TRBV4-1 and TRBJ2-5, with 10 bases aligning to TRBD2. Germline V gives CDR1 MGHRA, CDR2 YSYEKL. This CDR3 region has 16 residues. With V trimmed by 1 base and J by 8 bases, 10 bases remained unmatched. The chain's CDR3 is CASSQGSGGTRDTQYF. The CDR3 DNA sequence: TGCGCCAGCAGCCAAGGTAGCGGGGGGACCAGAGATACCCAGTACTTC.

With respect to this clonotype: A junction end diverges from the germline sequence, so it may reflect a read error. This CDR3 reads CNGISGSDNELFF. The CDR3 coding sequence is TGCAATGGTATTAGCGGGTCCGACAATGAGCTGTTCTTC. The rearrangement links TRBV20-1 to TRBJ2-1; 7 positions match TRBD2. The germline V gene encodes CDR1 DFQATT and CDR2 SNEGSKA (reference sequence). The CDR3 runs to 13 residues.

Remarks on this clonotype: A much more abundant neighbour one base away suggests this may be a read error. The chain uses TRBV12-3 or TRBV12-4 and TRBJ2-7; D is possibly TRBD1 or TRBD2 (5 bases each). This CDR3 spans 14 amino acids. The CDR3 protein is CVSSPRPGGYEQYF. The DNA of the CDR3 is TGTGTCAGCAGCCCTAGACCTGGGGGTTACGAGCAGTACTTC.

The rearrangement joins TRBV18 to TRBJ2-3; D unresolved. The V gene's germline CDR1 is KGHSH and CDR2 LQKENI. The CDR3 is 16 residues long. Trimming pared 3 bases from V and 6 bases from J, leaving 19 bases between. In DNA form, the CDR3 reads TGTGCCAGCTCACCCAAGGCAGTCAGCCTCACTGATACGCAGTATTTT. Its translation is CASSPKAVSLTDTQYF.

This clonotype was recorded a few times. The V gene is TRBV6-5, the J gene TRBJ2-1; D is possibly TRBD1 (8 bases). Per germline, CDR1 MNHEY and CDR2 SVGAGI. Trimming stripped 6 bases from V and 10 bases from J, with 16 bases between. This CDR3 is built from 13 residues. This CDR3 is CASRETGEGEQFF. For the CDR3, the DNA is TGTGCCAGCAGGGAGACAGGGGAGGGGGAGCAGTTCTTC.

With respect to this clonotype: This sequence may be a read error, since a much larger clone differs from it by one base. The rearrangement joins TRBV20-1 to TRBJ1-5; D unclear. Germline-derived CDR1 and CDR2 are DFQATT and SNEGSKA (reference sequence). Trimming pared 1 base from V and 4 bases from J, leaving 11 bases between. The CDR3 is 14 residues long. In nucleotides, the CDR3 is TGCAGTGCTAGAGTTCAAAGGGCTAATCAGCCCCAGCATTTT. Its protein product is CSARVQRANQPQHF.